This TCR beta chain derives from a study of blood T cell repertoires in COVID-19. Study-wide context: Italy, Spain and the United States were the sources of the convalescent and acute COVID-19 samples. PBMCs, B-cell-depleted T cells, or T cells were the source of the cDNA or gDNA that made up the material.

Original methodology: Reference gene primer amplification gave estimated nucleated cell counts. Produced via immunoSEQ multiplex PCR; TCRdb's table is partial and in-frame only. That table furnishes V, J and clone size, whereas the DNA furnished D and trimming. The table lists about 31,000 clones, approximately 91% of them singletons, with approximately 3.7% in the top ten. The clonotype comes from a man aged 55-75 years with acute or convalescent COVID-19. The material sequenced was peripheral blood.

The CDR3 region is CSIGTGGFEQFF. In DNA, the CDR3 is TGCAGCATCGGGACAGGGGGGTTTGAGCAGTTCTTC. V is TRBV29-1 and J is TRBJ2-1; 11 positions match TRBD1. Trimming took 8 bases from V and 9 from J; bases not matched to a gene: 6. CDR3 length: 12 residues. Germline values: CDR1 SQVTM, CDR2 ANQGSEA.